This TCR beta chain was observed in a study of tumor and adjacent non-tumor tissue in lung cancer. This clonotype has a single count. A junction end diverges from the germline sequence, so it may reflect a read error. This sample's RNA came from whole unsorted tissue. Three rounds of nested PCR, following a modified ARM-PCR protocol, produced the TCRbeta library. TCRdb itself ran the multiplex PCR reads through MiXCR, one entry per CDR3 protein. The data hold roughly 150,000 distinct CDR3 sequences, with 66% observed a single time. This CDR3 is 15 amino acids long. Per the germline V gene, CDR1 is MDHEN and CDR2 is SYDVKM.

This TCR came from a man in his 60s with small cell lung cancer. The V call is TRBV28, the J call TRBJ2-1; 7 nucleotides line up with TRBD2. Sequenced sample: lung tumor tissue. This CDR3 is CASSTAGRGYNEQFF. The CDR3 bases are TGTGCCAGCAGCACGGCAGGGAGGGGATACAATGAACAGTTCTTC.